Below, one T cell receptor beta chain is given with its context. Its antigen is currently unknown. CDR1 and CDR2 from the germline V gene are SGHVS and FNYEAQ. The CDR3 spans 13 residues. Trimming removed 4 bases at V and 2 bases at J, with 7 bases between. Repertoires were generated with immunoSEQ multiplex PCR, while TCRdb's copy carries only in-frame clones and drops some. Of about 110,000 clones listed, 95% were seen once; the top ten hold around 0.65%. The entry originates in a study of cytomegalovirus exposure and HLA in healthy donors. Findings and limits, study-wide: Per published reports, the classifier diagnosed cytomegalovirus status with high specificity and sensitivity. Researchers counted around 170 TCR beta chains as cytomegalovirus-associated. Rare TCR sequences predominated, though certain public TCRs were found in many donors. According to a later analysis, TCR clusters from the first cohort tended to co-occur in the 120 or so validation repertoires.

This sequence was found in a woman between 18 and 29 years old in good health and CMV-seronegative. The sequenced sample was PBMCs. The rearrangement uses TRBV7-6 and TRBJ2-3; D is unresolved. The CDR3 here is CASSSPPTDTQYF. CDR3 DNA sequence: TGTGCCAGCAGCTCCCCTCCCACAGATACGCAGTATTTT.